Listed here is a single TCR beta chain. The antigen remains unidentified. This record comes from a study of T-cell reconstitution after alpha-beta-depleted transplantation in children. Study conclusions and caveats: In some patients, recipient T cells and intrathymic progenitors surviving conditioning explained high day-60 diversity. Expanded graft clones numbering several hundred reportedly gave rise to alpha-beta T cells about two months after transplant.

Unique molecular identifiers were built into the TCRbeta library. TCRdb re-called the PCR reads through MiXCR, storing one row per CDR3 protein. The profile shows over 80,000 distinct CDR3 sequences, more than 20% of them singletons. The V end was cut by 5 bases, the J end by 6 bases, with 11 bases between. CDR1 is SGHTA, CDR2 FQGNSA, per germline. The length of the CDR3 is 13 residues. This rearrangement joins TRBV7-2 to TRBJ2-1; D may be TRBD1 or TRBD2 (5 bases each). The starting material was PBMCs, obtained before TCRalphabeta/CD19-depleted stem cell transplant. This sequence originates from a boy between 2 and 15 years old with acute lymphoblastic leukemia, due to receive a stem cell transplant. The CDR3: CASSGPGLNEQFF. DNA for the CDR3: TGTGCCAGCAGCGGGCCGGGGCTCAATGAGCAGTTCTTC.